Listed below are T cell receptor beta chains from one sample, sequenced in a study of OX40 agonist ivuxolimab in advanced cancers. The assay was immunoSEQ multiplex PCR, and TCRdb's table has in-frame clones only and misses some. The sample yields approximately 96,000 clones, roughly 87% seen once. This specimen consisted of CD4+ or CD8+ T cells sorted from blood, obtained in a trial of the OX40 agonist ivuxolimab. These receptors were collected from an adult with an advanced solid tumor such as melanoma, head and neck, liver or kidney cancer. CDR3s include the opening cysteine and the closing phenylalanine or tryptophan. Each record gives: V gene, D gene, J gene, clone size, CDR3 protein, CDR3 DNA. The D gene is left open where the match is weak. The listing skips clone size in some rows; elsewhere it reads once, few, many or a size class.

v_call: TRBV5-4; d_call: .; j_call: TRBJ2-7; clone_size: .; cdr3_aa: CASSPSARRTYEQYF; cdr3_nt: TGTGCCAGCAGCCCCTCAGCCCGCCGGACCTACGAGCAGTACTTC
v_call: TRBV6-5; d_call: .; j_call: TRBJ1-2; clone_size: .; cdr3_aa: CASSYSADFGYTF; cdr3_nt: TGTGCCAGCAGTTACTCGGCAGACTTTGGCTACACCTTC
v_call: TRBV7-2; d_call: TRBD2; j_call: TRBJ2-5; clone_size: .; cdr3_aa: CASSLGSAGKQETQYF; cdr3_nt: TGTGCCAGCAGCTTAGGTTCAGCGGGAAAACAAGAGACCCAGTACTTC
v_call: TRBV10-3; d_call: .; j_call: TRBJ2-5; clone_size: .; cdr3_aa: CAISADRAGETQYF; cdr3_nt: TGTGCCATCAGTGCAGATCGGGCAGGGGAGACCCAGTACTTC
v_call: TRBV19; d_call: .; j_call: TRBJ1-4; clone_size: .; cdr3_aa: CASSIVLPDEKLFF; cdr3_nt: TGTGCCAGTAGTATAGTTCTACCCGATGAAAAACTGTTTTTT
v_call: TRBV30; d_call: .; j_call: TRBJ2-7; clone_size: .; cdr3_aa: CAWSDTYEQYF; cdr3_nt: TGTGCCTGGAGTGACACCTACGAGCAGTACTTC
v_call: TRBV28; d_call: TRBD1; j_call: TRBJ1-4; clone_size: .; cdr3_aa: CASSISRTGGLEKLFF; cdr3_nt: TGTGCCAGCAGTATTAGCCGGACAGGGGGTTTGGAAAAACTGTTTTTT
v_call: TRBV30; d_call: TRBD2; j_call: TRBJ2-1; clone_size: .; cdr3_aa: CAWRRLAGGSSYNEQFF; cdr3_nt: TGTGCCTGGAGGCGGCTAGCGGGAGGGAGCTCCTACAATGAGCAGTTCTTC
v_call: TRBV29-1; d_call: .; j_call: TRBJ1-1; clone_size: once; cdr3_aa: CSGTPNTEAFF; cdr3_nt: TGCAGCGGTACACCGAACACTGAAGCTTTCTTT
v_call: TRBV19; d_call: .; j_call: TRBJ1-5; clone_size: few; cdr3_aa: CASDDRTTQPQHF; cdr3_nt: TGTGCCAGTGATGACAGGACCACACAGCCCCAGCATTTT
v_call: TRBV9; d_call: .; j_call: TRBJ2-3; clone_size: few; cdr3_aa: CASSVLTQSTDTQYF; cdr3_nt: TGTGCCAGCAGCGTCCTAACCCAGAGCACAGATACGCAGTATTTT